These T cell receptor beta chains were read from a single sample in a study of T cells in Graves' hyperthyroidism and ophthalmopathy. From the multiplex PCR reads, TCRdb called clonotypes with MiXCR, one entry per CDR3 protein. The profile shows approximately 380,000 distinct CDR3 sequences, under 20% of them singletons. The sample was blood. Receptor source: a man between 18 and 35 years old with Graves' ophthalmopathy. The CDR3 runs from the conserved cysteine through the conserved F or W. Fields, in order: clone size, J gene, D gene, V gene, CDR3 protein, CDR3 DNA. A D gene is named only where the DNA matches it firmly. Rows give clone size only sometimes, using once, few, many, or a class for an expanded clone.

few	TRBJ2-3	-	TRBV5-4	CASSLSGPVQYF	TGTGCCAGCAGCTTGTCGGGGCCGGTGCAGTATTTT
-	TRBJ2-5	TRBD2	TRBV5-4	CASSWRGTSGGALQETQYF	TGTGCCAGCAGCTGGAGGGGGACTAGCGGGGGGGCCCTTCAAGAGACCCAGTACTTC
many	TRBJ2-3	TRBD1	TRBV27	CASSSVQGAGDTQYF	TGTGCCAGCAGTTCCGTACAGGGGGCCGGAGATACGCAGTATTTT
few	TRBJ2-2	-	TRBV19	CASRSTNTGELFF	TGTGCCAGTCGGAGTACGAACACCGGGGAGCTGTTTTTT
many	TRBJ1-1	-	TRBV7-9	CASSPRPEAFF	TGTGCCAGCAGCCCCCGGCCTGAAGCTTTCTTT
many	TRBJ2-7	-	TRBV5-1	CASSWDLFYEQYF	TGCGCCAGCAGCTGGGACCTATTTTACGAGCAGTACTTC
many	TRBJ1-2	-	TRBV20-1	CSAREPPGYGYTF	TGCAGTGCCAGGGAGCCCCCGGGCTATGGCTACACCTTC
many	TRBJ2-3	-	TRBV7-8	CASSLWGASTDTQYF	TGTGCCAGCAGCTTATGGGGGGCCAGCACAGATACGCAGTATTTT
many	TRBJ2-5	TRBD2	TRBV27	CASSATSGGRQETQYF	TGTGCCAGCAGCGCCACTAGCGGGGGCCGACAAGAGACCCAGTACTTC
many	TRBJ1-4	-	TRBV5-5	CASSPLGGQGREKLFF	TGTGCCAGCAGCCCCCTGGGTGGCCAAGGCAGGGAAAAACTGTTTTTT
many	TRBJ1-2	TRBD1	TRBV28	CASRGGQGNYGYTF	TGTGCCAGCAGAGGGGGACAGGGGAACTATGGCTACACCTTC
few	TRBJ2-3	-	TRBV7-3	CASSLGGSSADTQYF	TGTGCCAGCAGCTTAGGAGGATCCAGCGCAGATACGCAGTATTTT
-	TRBJ2-3	TRBD1	TRBV14	CASRRTGSTDTQYF	TGTGCCAGCAGGCGGACAGGATCCACAGATACGCAGTATTTT
few	TRBJ1-1	TRBD1	TRBV2	CASSPSVAGGSRFPAFF	TGTGCCAGCAGTCCCTCGGTAGCAGGGGGTTCGAGATTTCCAGCTTTCTTT
many	TRBJ1-1	TRBD1	TRBV10-3	CAIRPGTGVTEAFF	TGTGCCATCAGGCCCGGGACAGGGGTAACTGAAGCTTTCTTT
-	TRBJ1-3	-	TRBV3-1	CASSQELQSAGNTIYF	TGTGCCAGCAGCCAAGAATTACAGTCGGCGGGAAACACCATATATTTT
-	TRBJ1-1	TRBD1	TRBV4-1	CASSQVMRDRKPTEAFF	TGCGCCAGCAGCCAAGTTATGCGGGACAGAAAACCCACTGAAGCTTTCTTT
many	TRBJ2-2	-	TRBV3-1	CASSRRESNTGELFF	TGTGCCAGCAGCCGCAGGGAATCGAACACCGGGGAGCTGTTTTTT
many	TRBJ2-3	TRBD2	TRBV28	CASNLGLAADTQYF	TGTGCCAGCAACTTAGGACTAGCGGCAGATACGCAGTATTTT
few	TRBJ1-4	TRBD1	TRBV14	CASSPRQGSEKLFF	TGTGCCAGCAGCCCTAGACAGGGGTCTGAAAAACTGTTTTTT
many	TRBJ1-2	TRBD1	TRBV15	CATSTNRDSGSYGYTF	TGTGCCACCAGCACCAACCGGGACAGCGGGTCCTATGGCTACACCTTC
many	TRBJ2-2	-	TRBV11-3	CASSPGPPNTGELFF	TGTGCCAGCAGCCCGGGGCCCCCGAACACCGGGGAGCTGTTTTTT
-	TRBJ2-1	-	TRBV10-2	CASSESRGGGEQFF	TGCGCCAGCAGTGAGTCGAGAGGGGGGGGGGAGCAGTTCTTC
many	TRBJ2-7	-	TRBV20-1	CSARSVKGKYSSEQYF	TGCAGTGCTAGATCGGTCAAGGGCAAATATTCGAGCGAGCAGTACTTC
many	TRBJ1-1	TRBD1	TRBV6-1	CASRTGQGLSSSEAFF	TGTGCCAGCAGGACGGGACAGGGATTATCGTCGTCTGAAGCTTTCTTT
many	TRBJ1-1	TRBD1	TRBV10-3	CAISVGRQGGTEAFF	TGTGCCATCAGTGTAGGTCGACAGGGGGGGACTGAAGCTTTCTTT
few	TRBJ1-2	-	TRBV6-1	CASRQTTGNGYTF	TGTGCCAGCAGGCAGACTACAGGGAATGGCTACACCTTC
-	TRBJ1-1	TRBD1	TRBV7-2	CASSLARDRRSTEAFF	TGTGCCAGCAGCTTAGCAAGGGACAGAAGAAGCACTGAAGCTTTCTTT
many	TRBJ1-2	-	TRBV28	CASSGAGWGYGYTF	TGTGCCAGCAGTGGAGCAGGATGGGGCTATGGCTACACCTTC
-	TRBJ2-5	TRBD2	TRBV11-2	CASSLFTQAGGPMEETQYF	TGTGCCAGCAGCCTGTTTACTCAAGCGGGGGGGCCCATGGAGGAGACCCAGTACTTC
many	TRBJ1-2	-	TRBV6-1	CASIANYGYTF	TGTGCCAGCATTGCTAACTATGGCTACACCTTC
few	TRBJ1-2	-	TRBV11-2	CASSLGGRAGAYGYTF	TGTGCCAGCAGCTTAGGTGGCCGCGCAGGGGCCTATGGCTACACCTTC
-	TRBJ2-7	TRBD2	TRBV29-1	CSVDREGSYNEQYF	TGCAGCGTTGACAGGGAGGGCTCCTACAATGAGCAGTACTTC
many	TRBJ2-3	-	TRBV3-1	CASSQTTGLDTQYF	TGTGCCAGCAGCCAAACGACAGGTTTAGATACGCAGTATTTT
few	TRBJ1-2	TRBD1	TRBV6-1	CASRDRGNLELGYTF	TGTGCCAGCAGGGACAGGGGCAATCTGGAACTTGGCTACACCTTC
many	TRBJ2-5	-	TRBV7-9	CASSFPLAATQETQYF	TGTGCCAGCAGCTTCCCACTTGCGGCCACGCAAGAGACCCAGTACTTC
few	TRBJ1-2	-	TRBV4-1	CASSQARDSRRGYGYTF	TGCGCCAGCAGCCAGGCTCGGGACTCACGACGTGGCTATGGCTACACCTTC
-	TRBJ2-1	TRBD2	TRBV19	CASQTGTSGGYNEQFF	TGTGCCAGCCAAACCGGGACTAGCGGGGGTTACAATGAGCAGTTCTTC